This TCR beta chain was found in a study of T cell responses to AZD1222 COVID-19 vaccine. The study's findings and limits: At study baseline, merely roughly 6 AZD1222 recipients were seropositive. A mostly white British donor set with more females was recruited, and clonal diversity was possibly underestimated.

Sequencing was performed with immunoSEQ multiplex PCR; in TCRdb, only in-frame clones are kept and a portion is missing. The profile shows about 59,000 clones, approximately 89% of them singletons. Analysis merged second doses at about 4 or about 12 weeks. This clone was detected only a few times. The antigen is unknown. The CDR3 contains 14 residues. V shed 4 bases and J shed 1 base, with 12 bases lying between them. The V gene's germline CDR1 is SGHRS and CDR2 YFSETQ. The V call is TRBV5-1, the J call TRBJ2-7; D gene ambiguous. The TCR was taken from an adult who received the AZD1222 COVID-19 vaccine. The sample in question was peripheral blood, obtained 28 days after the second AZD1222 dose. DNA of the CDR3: TGCGCCAGCAGCGTAGTACCAGCGTCCTACGAGCAGTACTTC. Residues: CASSVVPASYEQYF.